This TCR beta chain originates from a study of graft-versus-host responses after intestinal transplantation. Only in-frame clones appear in the TCRdb table, and some are missing; sequencing was by immunoSEQ multiplex PCR. The table records about 70,000 clones, roughly 94% of them present only once. A word on this clone: Its antigen is currently unknown.

Trimming cost V 3 bases and J 7 bases, with 14 bases left between them. Germline V gene sequence: CDR1 SGDLS, CDR2 YYNGEE. The CDR3 is 14 residues long. The receptor comes from a human donor who received an intestinal transplant. The sample was unstimulated CD8+ T cells sorted from spleen or lymph node cells, taken before intestinal transplant. The chain has TRBV9 and TRBJ2-1, with TRBD2 as a possible D gene (6 bases). In DNA form, the CDR3 reads TGTGCCAGCAGCGCATTATTGGCGGGGAATGAGCAGTTCTTC. As protein: CASSALLAGNEQFF.